The rows below give T cell receptor beta chains drawn from one sample of a study of shared clonotypes between healthy human individuals. Libraries were prepared by immunoSEQ multiplex PCR; TCRdb keeps only in-frame clonotypes and omits some of them. Seen here are roughly 650,000 clones, 95% to 97% observed once, and the top ten hold roughly 0.12%. Sequences were obtained from naive CD8+ T cells sorted from blood. The receptor source for this set is a woman between 25 and 40 years old in good health. Both conserved end residues are part of each CDR3. A D gene is named only where the DNA matches it firmly. A row's size may be missing; if present it is once, few, many or a size class.

j_call: TRBJ1-1; d_call: .; cdr3_length: 12; clone_size: .; v_call: TRBV27; cdr3_aa: CASSSGGGWAFF; cdr3_nt: TGTGCCAGCAGTTCCGGGGGGGGGTGGGCTTTCTTT
j_call: TRBJ1-2; d_call: .; cdr3_length: 14; clone_size: .; v_call: TRBV9; cdr3_aa: CASSVESYRDGYTF; cdr3_nt: TGTGCCAGCAGCGTAGAGTCCTATCGAGATGGCTACACCTTC
j_call: TRBJ1-5; d_call: .; cdr3_length: 15; clone_size: .; v_call: TRBV27; cdr3_aa: CASSPFVGTNQPQHF; cdr3_nt: TGTGCCAGCAGTCCTTTTGTCGGCACCAATCAGCCCCAGCATTTT
j_call: TRBJ2-2; d_call: TRBD2; cdr3_length: 15; clone_size: .; v_call: TRBV5-4; cdr3_aa: CASSVTSGNTGELFF; cdr3_nt: TGTGCCAGCAGCGTTACTAGCGGGAACACCGGGGAGCTGTTTTTT
j_call: TRBJ2-7; d_call: .; cdr3_length: 13; clone_size: .; v_call: TRBV4-2; cdr3_aa: CASSGGPTWEQYF; cdr3_nt: TGTGCCAGCAGCGGCGGGCCAACTTGGGAGCAGTACTTC
j_call: TRBJ2-3; d_call: TRBD2; cdr3_length: 19; clone_size: .; v_call: TRBV7-9; cdr3_aa: CASSPGTSGSRPSTDTQYF; cdr3_nt: TGTGCCAGCAGCCCGGGGACTAGCGGGAGTAGGCCTAGCACAGATACGCAGTATTTT
j_call: TRBJ2-1; d_call: TRBD2; cdr3_length: 13; clone_size: .; v_call: TRBV6-5; cdr3_aa: CASSQLAGNEQFF; cdr3_nt: TGTGCCAGCAGTCAACTAGCGGGGAATGAGCAGTTCTTC
j_call: TRBJ2-7; d_call: TRBD1; cdr3_length: 14; clone_size: .; v_call: TRBV29-1; cdr3_aa: CSVDATGGGYEQYF; cdr3_nt: TGCAGCGTTGATGCGACAGGGGGAGGCTACGAGCAGTACTTC
j_call: TRBJ2-1; d_call: .; cdr3_length: 12; clone_size: .; v_call: TRBV5-6; cdr3_aa: CASSLGNNEQFF; cdr3_nt: TGTGCCAGCAGCTTGGGGAATAATGAGCAGTTCTTC
j_call: TRBJ1-2; d_call: TRBD1; cdr3_length: 17; clone_size: .; v_call: TRBV28; cdr3_aa: CASSLRVRGLVGYGYTF; cdr3_nt: TGTGCCAGCAGTTTAAGGGTCAGGGGGCTTGTAGGCTATGGCTACACCTTC
j_call: TRBJ1-2; d_call: .; cdr3_length: 14; clone_size: .; v_call: TRBV28; cdr3_aa: CASSLFVQGKGYTF; cdr3_nt: TGTGCCAGCAGTTTATTCGTACAGGGTAAAGGCTACACCTTC
j_call: TRBJ1-1; d_call: .; cdr3_length: 13; clone_size: .; v_call: TRBV6-5; cdr3_aa: CASSLTGFTEAFF; cdr3_nt: TGTGCCAGCAGCCTTACAGGGTTCACTGAAGCTTTCTTT
j_call: TRBJ2-1; d_call: .; cdr3_length: 16; clone_size: .; v_call: TRBV2; cdr3_aa: CASSNGGFQSYNEQFF; cdr3_nt: TGTGCCAGCTCAAACGGGGGCTTTCAATCTTACAATGAGCAGTTCTTC
j_call: TRBJ2-5; d_call: .; cdr3_length: 11; clone_size: once; v_call: TRBV11-2; cdr3_aa: CASGNQETQYF; cdr3_nt: TGTGCCAGCGGGAATCAAGAGACCCAGTACTTC
j_call: TRBJ2-7; d_call: TRBD1; cdr3_length: 14; clone_size: .; v_call: TRBV6-5; cdr3_aa: CASSYVTGYDEQYF; cdr3_nt: TGTGCCAGCAGTTACGTGACAGGGTACGACGAGCAGTACTTC
j_call: TRBJ2-2; d_call: TRBD2; cdr3_length: 18; clone_size: once; v_call: TRBV5-5; cdr3_aa: CASSLLVSGRAATGELFF; cdr3_nt: TGTGCCAGCAGCTTGTTGGTTAGCGGGAGGGCCGCCACCGGGGAGCTGTTTTTT
j_call: TRBJ1-1; d_call: TRBD1; cdr3_length: 14; clone_size: .; v_call: TRBV27; cdr3_aa: CASKQTGGRTEAFF; cdr3_nt: TGTGCCAGCAAACAGACAGGGGGACGGACTGAAGCTTTCTTT
j_call: TRBJ2-5; d_call: .; cdr3_length: 12; clone_size: .; v_call: TRBV30; cdr3_aa: CAWSAQLETQYF; cdr3_nt: TGTGCCTGGAGTGCCCAGTTGGAGACCCAGTACTTC
j_call: TRBJ2-1; d_call: .; cdr3_length: 13; clone_size: .; v_call: TRBV5-4; cdr3_aa: CASSLAPSSEQFF; cdr3_nt: TGTGCCAGCAGCTTGGCCCCTAGTAGTGAGCAGTTCTTC
j_call: TRBJ2-1; d_call: .; cdr3_length: 13; clone_size: .; v_call: TRBV27; cdr3_aa: CASSLSRRSEQFF; cdr3_nt: TGTGCCAGCAGTTTATCGAGACGATCTGAGCAGTTCTTC
j_call: TRBJ2-7; d_call: TRBD1; cdr3_length: 14; clone_size: .; v_call: TRBV27; cdr3_aa: CASSGTGWEDEQYF; cdr3_nt: TGTGCCAGCAGTGGGACAGGTTGGGAGGACGAGCAGTACTTC
j_call: TRBJ2-6; d_call: .; cdr3_length: 14; clone_size: .; v_call: TRBV28; cdr3_aa: CASSRTSGANVLTF; cdr3_nt: TGTGCCAGCAGTCGGACATCTGGGGCCAACGTCCTGACTTTC
j_call: TRBJ2-7; d_call: .; cdr3_length: 12; clone_size: .; v_call: TRBV21-1; cdr3_aa: CARQGDIYEQYF; cdr3_nt: TGTGCCAGACAGGGGGATATCTACGAGCAGTACTTC
j_call: TRBJ2-3; d_call: .; cdr3_length: 12; clone_size: .; v_call: TRBV7-2; cdr3_aa: CASSRRTDTQYF; cdr3_nt: TGTGCCAGCAGCCGCCGCACAGATACGCAGTATTTT